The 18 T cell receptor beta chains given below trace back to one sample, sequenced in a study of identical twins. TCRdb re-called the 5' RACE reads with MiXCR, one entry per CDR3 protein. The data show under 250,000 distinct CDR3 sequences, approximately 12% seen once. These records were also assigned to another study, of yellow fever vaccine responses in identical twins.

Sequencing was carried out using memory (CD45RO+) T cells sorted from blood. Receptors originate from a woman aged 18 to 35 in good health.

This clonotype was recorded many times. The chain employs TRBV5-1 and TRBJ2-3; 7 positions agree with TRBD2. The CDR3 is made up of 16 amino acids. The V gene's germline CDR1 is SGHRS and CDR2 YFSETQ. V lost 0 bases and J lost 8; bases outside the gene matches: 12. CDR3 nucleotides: TGCGCCAGCAGCTTGGGATCCGGGAGGAATGGTGGTACGCAGTATTTT. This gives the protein CASSLGSGRNGGTQYF.

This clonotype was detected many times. DNA for the CDR3: TGTGCCAGCTATGGGATAATCCGACAGGGGACCAATCAGCCCCAGCATTTT. It codes for CASYGIIRQGTNQPQHF. The chain links TRBV6-2 or TRBV6-3 to TRBJ1-5; 8 bases align to TRBD1. The CDR3 contains 17 residues. The germline V gene encodes CDR1 MNHEY and CDR2 SVGEGT. V dropped 8 bases and J dropped 3; count of bases not matched to a gene: 15.

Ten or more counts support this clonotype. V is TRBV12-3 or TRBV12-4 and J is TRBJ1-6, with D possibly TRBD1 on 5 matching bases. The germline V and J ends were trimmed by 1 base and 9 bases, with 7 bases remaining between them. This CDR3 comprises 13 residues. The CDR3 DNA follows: TGTGCCAGCAGTTTAGGGGGCGCTTCACCCCTCCACTTT. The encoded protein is CASSLGGASPLHF.

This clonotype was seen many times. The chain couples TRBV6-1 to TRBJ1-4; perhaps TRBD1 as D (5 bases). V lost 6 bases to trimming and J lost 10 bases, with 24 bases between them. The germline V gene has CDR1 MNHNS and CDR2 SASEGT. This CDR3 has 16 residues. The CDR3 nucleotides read TGTGCCAGCAGCCTCGAACCCAGGGCAAAAGAAGGAAAACTGTTTTTT. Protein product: CASSLEPRAKEGKLFF.

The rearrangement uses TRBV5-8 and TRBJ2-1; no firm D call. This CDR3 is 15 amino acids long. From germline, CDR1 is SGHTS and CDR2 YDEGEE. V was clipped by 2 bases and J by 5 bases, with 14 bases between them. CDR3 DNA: TGTGCCAGCAGCTTAGGTCAGACGACCGACAATGAGCAGTTCTTC. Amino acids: CASSLGQTTDNEQFF.

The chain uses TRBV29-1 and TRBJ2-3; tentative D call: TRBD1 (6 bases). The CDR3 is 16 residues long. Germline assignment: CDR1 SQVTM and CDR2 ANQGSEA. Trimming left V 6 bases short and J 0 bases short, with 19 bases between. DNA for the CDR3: TGCAGCGTCGCCCCCCTACAGGGATCTAGCACAGATACGCAGTATTTT. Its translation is CSVAPLQGSSTDTQYF.

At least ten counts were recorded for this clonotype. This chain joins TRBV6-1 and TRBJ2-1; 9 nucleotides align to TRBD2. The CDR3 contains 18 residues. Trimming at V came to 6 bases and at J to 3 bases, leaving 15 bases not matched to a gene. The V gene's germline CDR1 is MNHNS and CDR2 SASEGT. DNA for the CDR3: TGTGCCAGCAGCCCCGAACTACTGACTAGCGGAGTCTACAATGAGCAGTTCTTC. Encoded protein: CASSPELLTSGVYNEQFF.

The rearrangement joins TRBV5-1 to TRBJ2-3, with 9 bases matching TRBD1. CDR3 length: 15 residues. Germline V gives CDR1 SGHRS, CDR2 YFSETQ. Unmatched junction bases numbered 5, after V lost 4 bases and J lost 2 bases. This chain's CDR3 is CASSRQGVVTDTQYF. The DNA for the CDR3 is TGCGCCAGCAGCCGACAGGGGGTGGTCACAGATACGCAGTATTTT.

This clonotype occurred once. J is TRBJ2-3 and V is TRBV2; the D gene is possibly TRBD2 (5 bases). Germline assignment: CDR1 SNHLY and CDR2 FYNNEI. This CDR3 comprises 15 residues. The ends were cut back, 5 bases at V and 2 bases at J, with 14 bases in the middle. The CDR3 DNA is TGTGCCAGCAGTAGGCTAGCCGTTTTCACAGATACGCAGTATTTT. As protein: CASSRLAVFTDTQYF.

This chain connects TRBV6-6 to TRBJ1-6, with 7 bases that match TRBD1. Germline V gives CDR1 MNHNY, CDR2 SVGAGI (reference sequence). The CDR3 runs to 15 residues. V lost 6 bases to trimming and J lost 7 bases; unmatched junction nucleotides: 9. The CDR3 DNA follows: TGTGCCAGCAGCAATCCGGGACAGCCCAATTCACCCCTCCACTTT. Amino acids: CASSNPGQPNSPLHF.

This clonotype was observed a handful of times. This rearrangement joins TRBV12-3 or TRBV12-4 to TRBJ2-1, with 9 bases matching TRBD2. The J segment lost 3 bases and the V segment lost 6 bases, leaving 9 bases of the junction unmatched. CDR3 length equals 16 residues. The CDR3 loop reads CASSRASGRLYNEQFF. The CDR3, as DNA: TGTGCCAGCAGCAGAGCGAGCGGGAGGCTCTACAATGAGCAGTTCTTC.

CDR3 nucleotide sequence: TGTGCCAGCAGCAATCAGAGGGGGCGTACGAACAATGAGCAGTTCTTC. It translates to CASSNQRGRTNNEQFF. The chain uses TRBV12-3 or TRBV12-4 and TRBJ2-1; 7 positions agree with TRBD1. CDR3 length: 16 amino acids. The V segment lost 6 bases and the J segment 5 bases; nucleotides outside the gene matches: 13.

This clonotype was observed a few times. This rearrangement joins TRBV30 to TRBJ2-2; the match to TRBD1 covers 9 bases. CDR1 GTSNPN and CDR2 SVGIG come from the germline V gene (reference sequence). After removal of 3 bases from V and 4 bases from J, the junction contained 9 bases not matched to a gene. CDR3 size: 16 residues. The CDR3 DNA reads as TGTGCCTGGAGAGACCGGGACAGGGTTTTCACCGGGGAGCTGTTTTTT. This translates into CAWRDRDRVFTGELFF.

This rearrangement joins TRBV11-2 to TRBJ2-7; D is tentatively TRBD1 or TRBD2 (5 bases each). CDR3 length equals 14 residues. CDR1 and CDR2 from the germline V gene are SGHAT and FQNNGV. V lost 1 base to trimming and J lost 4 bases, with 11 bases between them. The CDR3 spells CASSLGRTNYEQYF. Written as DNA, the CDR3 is TGTGCCAGCAGCTTAGGGAGGACAAATTACGAGCAGTACTTC. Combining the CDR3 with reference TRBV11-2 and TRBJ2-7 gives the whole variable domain EAGVAQSPRYKIIEKRQSVAFWCNPISGHATLYWYQQILGQGPKLLIQFQNNGVVDDSQLPKDRFSAERLKGVDSTLKIQPAKLEDSAVYLCASSLGRTNYEQYFGPGTRLTVT.

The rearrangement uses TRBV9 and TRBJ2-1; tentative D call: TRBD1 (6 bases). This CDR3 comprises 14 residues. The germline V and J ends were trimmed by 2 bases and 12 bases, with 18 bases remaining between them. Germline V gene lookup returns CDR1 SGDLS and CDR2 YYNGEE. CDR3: CASSVSMDLGGQFF. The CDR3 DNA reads TGTGCCAGCAGCGTGAGTATGGACTTAGGGGGGCAGTTCTTC.

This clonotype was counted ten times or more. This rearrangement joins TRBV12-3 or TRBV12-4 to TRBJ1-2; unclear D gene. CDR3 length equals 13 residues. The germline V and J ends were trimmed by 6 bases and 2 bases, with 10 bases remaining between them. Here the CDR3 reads CASSPIDNYGYTF. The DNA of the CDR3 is TGTGCCAGCAGCCCGATTGACAACTATGGCTACACCTTC.

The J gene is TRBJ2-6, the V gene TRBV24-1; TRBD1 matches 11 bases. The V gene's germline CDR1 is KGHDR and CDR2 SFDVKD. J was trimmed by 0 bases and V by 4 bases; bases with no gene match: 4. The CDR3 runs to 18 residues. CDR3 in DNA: TGTGCCACCAGTGACAGTGGGACAGGGGGCTCTGGGGCCAACGTCCTGACTTTC. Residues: CATSDSGTGGSGANVLTF.

The CDR3 DNA follows: TGTGCCACCAGTGATTTCGGCGGGAACACAGATACGCAGTATTTT. It is translated as CATSDFGGNTDTQYF. The chain employs TRBV24-1 and TRBJ2-3, with a tentative D call TRBD2 (6 bases). Deletions cut 1 base from V and 2 bases from J, with 9 bases between. Per the germline V gene, CDR1 is KGHDR and CDR2 is SFDVKD. The CDR3 is 15 amino acids.